The T cell receptor beta chain under discussion was sequenced for a study of cytomegalovirus exposure and HLA in healthy donors. PCR involved 60 Vbeta and 13 Jbeta primers. Data came from immunoSEQ multiplex PCR; TCRdb stores just in-frame clones and leaves some out. The sample shows some 110,000 clones, about 79% of them seen only once. The CDR3 contains 14 residues. The ends lost 4 bases at V and 3 bases at J; junction bases unmatched: 5. In germline, CDR1 is KGHSH, CDR2 LQKENI. This clone came up once. This receptor was identified in a man in his sixties in good health and CMV-seropositive. The chain carries TRBV18 and TRBJ1-1; TRBD1 aligns across 7 bases. Sample: PBMCs. For the CDR3, the DNA is TGTGCCAGCTCACGACAGGGAAGGGACACTGAAGCTTTCTTT. It yields the protein CASSRQGRDTEAFF.